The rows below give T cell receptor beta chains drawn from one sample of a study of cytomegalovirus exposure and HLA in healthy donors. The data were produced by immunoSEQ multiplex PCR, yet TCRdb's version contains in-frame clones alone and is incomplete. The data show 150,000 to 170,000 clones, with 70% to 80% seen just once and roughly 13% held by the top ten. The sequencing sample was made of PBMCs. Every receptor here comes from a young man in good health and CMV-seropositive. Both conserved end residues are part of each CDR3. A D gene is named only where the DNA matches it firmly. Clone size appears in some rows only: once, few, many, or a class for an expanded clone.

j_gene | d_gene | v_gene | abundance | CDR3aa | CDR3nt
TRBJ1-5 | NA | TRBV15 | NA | CATSRTGSSNQPQHF | TGTGCCACCAGCAGAACAGGGTCGAGCAATCAGCCCCAGCATTTT
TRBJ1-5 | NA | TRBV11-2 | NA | CASSRGSNQPQHF | TGTGCCAGCAGCCGAGGGAGCAATCAGCCCCAGCATTTT
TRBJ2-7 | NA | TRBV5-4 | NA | CASSRETGSYYEQYF | TGTGCCAGCAGCCGCGAAACCGGGAGCTACTACGAGCAGTACTTC
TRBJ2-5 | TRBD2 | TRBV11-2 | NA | CASIYSTGRARETQYF | TGTGCCAGCATCTACTCTACTGGGAGGGCCCGGGAGACCCAGTACTTC
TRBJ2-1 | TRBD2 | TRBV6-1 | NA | CASIRTSGNFEQFF | TGTGCCAGCATCCGAACTAGCGGGAATTTTGAGCAGTTCTTC
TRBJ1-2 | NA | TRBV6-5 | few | CASSYSDAEGAGYTF | TGTGCCAGCAGTTACTCGGACGCCGAGGGTGCTGGCTACACCTTC
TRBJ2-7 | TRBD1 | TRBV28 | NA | CANPGQVKYEQYF | TGTGCCAACCCGGGACAGGTCAAGTACGAGCAGTACTTC
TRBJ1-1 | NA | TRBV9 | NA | CASSVGTGSEAFF | TGTGCCAGCAGCGTAGGAACGGGGTCAGAAGCTTTCTTT
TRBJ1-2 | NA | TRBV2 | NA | CASNTRTQGTGYTF | TGTGCCAGCAATACAAGAACCCAGGGTACCGGCTACACCTTC
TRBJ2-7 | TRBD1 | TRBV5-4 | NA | CASSSPTGAGEQYF | TGTGCCAGCAGCTCCCCAACAGGGGCGGGCGAGCAGTACTTC